Given below is one T cell receptor (beta chain) in context. Germline assignment: CDR1 SEHNR and CDR2 FQNEAQ (reference sequence). The CDR3 consists of 15 residues. The V gene lost 5 bases and the J gene lost 2 bases, with 13 bases spanning the gap. This sample stems from a study of blood T cell repertoires in COVID-19. Study information: Samples came from the United States, Italy and Spain, spanning acute and convalescent COVID-19. Sample material is recorded as cDNA or gDNA derived from T cells, B-cell-depleted T cells, or PBMCs.

Patients in Seattle were enrolled during active infection, then followed longitudinally. Methods used by the authors: Reference gene primer amplification gave estimated nucleated cell counts. Using immunoSEQ multiplex PCR, the repertoire was profiled, and TCRdb retains in-frame clones only, with some absent. The V and J calls and the clone size are those of that table, but D and trimming were determined from the DNA. This sample has 150,000 to 170,000 clones, with roughly 84% found just once. The TCR was taken from a man in his sixties with COVID-19, enrolled during active disease. The chain couples TRBV7-9 to TRBJ1-5; a weak D match, TRBD1 (6 bases). Input material: peripheral blood. For the CDR3, the DNA is TGTGCCAGCAGCCCACAGGGTGGAGGCAATCAGCCCCAGCATTTT. Residues: CASSPQGGGNQPQHF.